The 8 T cell receptor beta chains presented below share a single source sample, sequenced in a study of blood T cells in healthy people across ages (dated by TCRdb to about 2015). The method behind the library was 5' RACE. The sequencing machine was an Illumina HiSeq 2500. The second PCR ran for roughly 7 to 12 cycles and used a J-beta primer mix along with a sample-barcoded 5' primer. The public reads were reanalyzed by TCRdb: fastp trimming at Q25, MiXCR alignment, in-frame beta chains only. Rows are combined by CDR3 protein, so each entry shows the most common genes and DNA. The sample profile shows roughly 800,000 distinct CDR3 sequences; roughly 64% of them were found once. The top ten hold approximately 23% of the sample. Sequences were obtained from blood. The receptors derive from a man aged 25-45 years in good health.

This clonotype was detected only a few times. CDR3 region: CASLRQNGEQYF. The CDR3 DNA reads TGTGCCAGTCTAAGGCAGAATGGCGAGCAGTACTTC. This sequence joins TRBV7-9 and TRBJ2-7; D gene ambiguous. With 9 bases removed from V and 6 bases from J, the gap between germline ends came to 15 bases. The CDR3 has 12 amino acids. Per the germline V gene, CDR1 is SEHNR and CDR2 is FQNEAQ (reference sequence).

The chain employs TRBV6-2 or TRBV6-3 and TRBJ2-7; 9 bases are shared with TRBD1. V shed 6 bases and J 3 bases; nucleotides not matched to a gene: 3. The CDR3 runs 13 residues. The germline gives CDR1 MNHEY, CDR2 SVGEGT. CDR3 in amino acids: CASRGQGIYEQYF. Written as DNA, the CDR3 is TGTGCCAGCAGGGGACAGGGAATCTACGAGCAGTACTTC.

The rearrangement joins TRBV5-1 to TRBJ2-5; D is unresolved. The DNA matches TRBJ2-7 better at its end, which makes the J call doubtful. The CDR3 loop spans 13 amino acids. From germline, CDR1 is SGHRS and CDR2 YFSETQ. In DNA, the CDR3 is TGCGCCAGCAAGGGCCCTCCGTTCGACGAGCAGTACTTC. Its translation is CASKGPPFDEQYF.

This chain connects TRBV20-1 to TRBJ2-1, with TRBD2 matching 9 bases. The end of the DNA fits TRBJ2-7 better, so the J call may be wrong. This CDR3 is built from 14 residues. CDR1 and CDR2 (germline): DFQATT, SNEGSKA (reference sequence). CDR3 in amino acids: CSAQRGTSYDEQYF. Written as DNA, the CDR3 is TGCAGTGCTCAGAGGGGGACTAGCTACGATGAGCAGTACTTC.

This clonotype was detected a few times. This rearrangement joins TRBV6-5 to TRBJ2-1; tentative D call: TRBD2 (6 bases). The CDR3 consists of 16 residues. CDR1 is MNHEY and CDR2 is SVGAGI in the germline V gene. V dropped 0 bases and J dropped 2 bases, with 11 bases sitting between them. CDR3 sequence reads: CASSYSSGGTYNEQFF. The CDR3 DNA reads TGTGCCAGCAGTTACTCGAGTGGGGGGACCTACAATGAGCAGTTCTTC.

The CDR3 is CASSYEAGTQYF. CDR3 nucleotide sequence: TGTGCCAGCTCGTACGAGGCGGGGACCCAGTACTTC. The chain links TRBV18 to TRBJ2-5; possibly TRBD2 for D (5 bases). Per germline, CDR1 KGHSH and CDR2 LQKENI. Trimming stripped 6 bases from V and 7 bases from J, with 12 bases between. The CDR3 is made up of 12 amino acids.

The chain uses TRBV6-1 and TRBJ2-3; 7 bases agree with TRBD2. The CDR3 sequence is 14 residues long. Trimming removed 8 bases from V and 5 bases from J; junction bases left unmatched: 10. Germline V gives CDR1 MNHNS, CDR2 SASEGT. The CDR3 region is CASSDGLGVDTQYF. Written as DNA, the CDR3 is TGTGCCAGCTCTGACGGACTAGGGGTAGATACGCAGTATTTT.

The chain joins TRBV2 to TRBJ2-3; no clear D gene. From germline, CDR1 is SNHLY and CDR2 FYNNEI. CDR3 length: 14 residues. Deletions cut 4 bases from V and 2 bases from J, with 10 bases between. The CDR3 sequence is CASSAGPLTDTQYF. The CDR3 region has the DNA TGTGCCAGCAGTGCAGGACCCCTCACAGATACGCAGTATTTT. The variable domain in full, with the rest retrieved from reference TRBV2 and TRBJ2-3, is EPEVTQTPSHQVTQMGQEVILRCVPISNHLYFYWYRQILGQKVEFLVSFYNNEISEKSEIFDDQFSVERPDGSNFTLKIRSTKLEDSAMYFCASSAGPLTDTQYFGPGTRLTVL.